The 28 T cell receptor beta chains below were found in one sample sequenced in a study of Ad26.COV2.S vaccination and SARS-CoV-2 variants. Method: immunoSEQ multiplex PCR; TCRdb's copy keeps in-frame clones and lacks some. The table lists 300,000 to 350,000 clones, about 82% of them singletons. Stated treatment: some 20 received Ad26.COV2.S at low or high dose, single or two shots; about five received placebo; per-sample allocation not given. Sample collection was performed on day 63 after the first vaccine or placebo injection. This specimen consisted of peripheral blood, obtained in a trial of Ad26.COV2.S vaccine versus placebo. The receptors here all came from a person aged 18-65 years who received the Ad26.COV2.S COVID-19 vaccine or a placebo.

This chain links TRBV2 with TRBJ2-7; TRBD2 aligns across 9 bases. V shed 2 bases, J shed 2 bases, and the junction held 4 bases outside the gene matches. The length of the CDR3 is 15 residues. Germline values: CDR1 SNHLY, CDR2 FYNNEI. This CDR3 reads CASSESSGGTYEQYF. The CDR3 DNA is TGTGCCAGCAGTGAATCCAGCGGGGGGACCTACGAGCAGTACTTC.

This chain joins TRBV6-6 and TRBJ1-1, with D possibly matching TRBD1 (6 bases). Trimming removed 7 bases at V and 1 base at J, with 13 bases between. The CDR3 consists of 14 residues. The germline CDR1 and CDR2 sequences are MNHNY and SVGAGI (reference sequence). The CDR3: CASTPSDRNTEAFF. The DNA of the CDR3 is TGTGCCAGCACTCCGTCGGACAGGAACACTGAAGCTTTCTTT.

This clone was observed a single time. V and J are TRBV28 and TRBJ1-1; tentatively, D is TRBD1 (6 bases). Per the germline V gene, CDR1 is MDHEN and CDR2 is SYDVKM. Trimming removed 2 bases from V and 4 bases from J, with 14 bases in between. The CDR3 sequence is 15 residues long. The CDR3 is CASSLIGGSGTEAFF. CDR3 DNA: TGTGCCAGCAGTTTAATCGGGGGCTCGGGCACTGAAGCTTTCTTT.

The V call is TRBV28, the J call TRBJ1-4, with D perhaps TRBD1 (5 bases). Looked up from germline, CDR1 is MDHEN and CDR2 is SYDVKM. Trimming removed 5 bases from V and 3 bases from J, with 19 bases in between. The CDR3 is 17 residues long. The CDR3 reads CASSLGGGKAANEKLFF. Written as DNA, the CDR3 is TGTGCCAGCAGTCTGGGTGGGGGTAAGGCGGCTAATGAAAAACTGTTTTTT.

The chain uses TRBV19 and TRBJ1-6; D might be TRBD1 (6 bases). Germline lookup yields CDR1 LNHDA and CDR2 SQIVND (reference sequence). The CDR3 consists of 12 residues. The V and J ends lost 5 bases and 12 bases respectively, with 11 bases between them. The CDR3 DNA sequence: TGTGCCAGTAGTTTCCAGGGGAGACCCCTCCACTTT. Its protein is CASSFQGRPLHF. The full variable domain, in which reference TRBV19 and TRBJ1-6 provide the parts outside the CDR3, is DGGITQSPKYLFRKEGQNVTLSCEQNLNHDAMYWYRQDPGQGLRLIYYSQIVNDFQKGDIAEGYSVSREKKESFPLTVTSAQKNPTAFYLCASSFQGRPLHFGNGTRLTVT.

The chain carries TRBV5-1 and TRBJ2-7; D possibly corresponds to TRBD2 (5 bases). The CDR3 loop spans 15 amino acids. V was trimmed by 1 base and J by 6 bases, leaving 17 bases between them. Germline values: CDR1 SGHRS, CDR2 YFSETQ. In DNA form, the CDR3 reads TGCGCCAGCAGCTTGTCTGGCCACCACGCGGGCGAGCAGTACTTC. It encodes CASSLSGHHAGEQYF.

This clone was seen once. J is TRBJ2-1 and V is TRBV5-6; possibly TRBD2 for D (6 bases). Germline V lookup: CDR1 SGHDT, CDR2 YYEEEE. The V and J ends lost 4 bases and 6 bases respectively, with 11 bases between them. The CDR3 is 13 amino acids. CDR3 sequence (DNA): TGTGCCAGCAGCCCCATGGGGGGCAATGAGCAGTTCTTC. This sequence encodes CASSPMGGNEQFF.

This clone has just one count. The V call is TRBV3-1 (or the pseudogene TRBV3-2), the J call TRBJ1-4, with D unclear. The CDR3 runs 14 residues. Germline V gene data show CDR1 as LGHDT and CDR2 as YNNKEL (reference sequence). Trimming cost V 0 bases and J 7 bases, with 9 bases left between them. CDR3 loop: CASSQDNSGEKLFF. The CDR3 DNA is TGTGCCAGCAGCCAAGATAACAGCGGTGAAAAACTGTTTTTT.

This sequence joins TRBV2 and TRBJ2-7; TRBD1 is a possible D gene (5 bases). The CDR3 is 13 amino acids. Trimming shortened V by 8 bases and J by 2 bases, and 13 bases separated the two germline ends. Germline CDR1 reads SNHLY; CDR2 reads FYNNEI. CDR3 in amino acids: CASFQGWTYEQYF. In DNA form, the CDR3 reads TGTGCCAGCTTCCAGGGCTGGACCTACGAGCAGTACTTC.

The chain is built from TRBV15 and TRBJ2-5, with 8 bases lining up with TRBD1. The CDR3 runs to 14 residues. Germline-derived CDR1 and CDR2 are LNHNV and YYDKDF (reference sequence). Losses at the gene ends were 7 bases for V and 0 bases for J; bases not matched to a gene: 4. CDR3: CATTYRGYQETQYF. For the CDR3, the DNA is TGTGCCACCACCTACAGGGGGTACCAAGAGACCCAGTACTTC.

The CDR3 protein is CAISESTDNTEAFF. The CDR3, as DNA: TGTGCCATCAGTGAGTCCACCGACAACACTGAAGCTTTCTTT. The rearrangement links TRBV10-3 to TRBJ1-1; D call uncertain. Trimming removed 0 bases from V and 2 bases from J, with 7 bases in between. The CDR3 sequence is 14 residues long. CDR1 is ENHRY, CDR2 SYGVKD, per germline.

In DNA, the CDR3 is TGTGCCAGCAGCTTTGGGGGTGGCCAAGAGACCCAGTACTTC. Its translation: CASSFGGGQETQYF. This chain connects TRBV7-6 to TRBJ2-5, with D possibly being TRBD1 or TRBD2 (5 bases each). Germline CDR1 SGHVS, CDR2 FNYEAQ. The CDR3 contains 14 residues. V was trimmed by 3 bases and J by 1 base, leaving 9 bases between them.

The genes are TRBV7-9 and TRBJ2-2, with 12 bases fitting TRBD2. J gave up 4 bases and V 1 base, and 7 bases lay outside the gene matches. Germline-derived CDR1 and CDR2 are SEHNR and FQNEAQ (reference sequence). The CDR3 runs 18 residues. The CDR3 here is CASSLGLAGDRGTGELFF. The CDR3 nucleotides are TGTGCCAGCAGCTTAGGACTAGCGGGGGACCGGGGCACCGGGGAGCTGTTTTTT.

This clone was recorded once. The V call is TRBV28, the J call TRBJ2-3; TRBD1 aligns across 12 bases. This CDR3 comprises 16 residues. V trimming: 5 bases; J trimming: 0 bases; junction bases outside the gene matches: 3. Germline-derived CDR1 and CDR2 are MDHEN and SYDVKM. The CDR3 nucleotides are TGTGCCAGCAGTAGGGACAGGGGGCTTAGCACAGATACGCAGTATTTT. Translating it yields CASSRDRGLSTDTQYF.

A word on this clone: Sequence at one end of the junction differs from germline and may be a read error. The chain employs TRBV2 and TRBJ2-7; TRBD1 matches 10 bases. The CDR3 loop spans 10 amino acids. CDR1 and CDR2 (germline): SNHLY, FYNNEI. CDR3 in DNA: TGTGCCAGCAGTAGGGACAGGGGTTCCTTC. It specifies CASSRDRGSF.

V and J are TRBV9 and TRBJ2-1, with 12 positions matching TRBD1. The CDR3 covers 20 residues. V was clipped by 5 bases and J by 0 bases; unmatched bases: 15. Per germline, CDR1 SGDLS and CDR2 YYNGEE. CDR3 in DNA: TGTGCCAGCAGGCGTAGTTCTCGGGACAGGGGGCACAGCTCCTACAATGAGCAGTTCTTC. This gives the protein CASRRSSRDRGHSSYNEQFF.

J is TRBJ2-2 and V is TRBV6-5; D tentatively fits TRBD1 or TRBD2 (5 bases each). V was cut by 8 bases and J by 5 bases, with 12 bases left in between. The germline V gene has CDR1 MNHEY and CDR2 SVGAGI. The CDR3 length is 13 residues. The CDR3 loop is CASRRGATGELFF. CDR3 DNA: TGTGCCAGCCGCCGAGGGGCGACCGGGGAGCTGTTTTTT.

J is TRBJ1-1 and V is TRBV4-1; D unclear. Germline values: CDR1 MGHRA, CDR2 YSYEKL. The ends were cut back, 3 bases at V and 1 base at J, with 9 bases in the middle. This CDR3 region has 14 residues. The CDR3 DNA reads TGCGCCAGCAGCCAGGATTCCTCGAACACTGAAGCTTTCTTT. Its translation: CASSQDSSNTEAFF.

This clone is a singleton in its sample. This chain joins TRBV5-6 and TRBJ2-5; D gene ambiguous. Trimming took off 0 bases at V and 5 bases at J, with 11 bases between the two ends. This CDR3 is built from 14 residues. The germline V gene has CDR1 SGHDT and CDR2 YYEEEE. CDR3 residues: CASSLAGATETQYF. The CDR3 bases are TGTGCCAGCAGCTTGGCTGGAGCGACCGAGACCCAGTACTTC.

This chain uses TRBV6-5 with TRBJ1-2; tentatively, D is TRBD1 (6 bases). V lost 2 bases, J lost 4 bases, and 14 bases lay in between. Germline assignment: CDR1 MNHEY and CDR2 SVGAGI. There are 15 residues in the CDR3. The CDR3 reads CASSYESGAGYGYTF. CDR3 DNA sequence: TGTGCCAGCAGTTACGAATCAGGGGCGGGCTATGGCTACACCTTC.

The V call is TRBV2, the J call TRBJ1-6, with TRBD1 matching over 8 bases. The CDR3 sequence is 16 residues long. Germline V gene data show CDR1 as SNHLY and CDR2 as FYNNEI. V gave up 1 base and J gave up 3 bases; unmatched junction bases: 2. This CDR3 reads CASSEGGTGYNSPLHF. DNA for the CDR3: TGTGCCAGCAGTGAAGGGGGGACAGGCTATAATTCACCCCTCCACTTT.

Here the CDR3 DNA reads TGTGCCAGTAGTACTGGGGGTTTCTATGGCTACACCTTC. Translation: CASSTGGFYGYTF. The genes are TRBV19 and TRBJ1-2, with D tentatively TRBD1 (5 bases). The CDR3 length is 13 residues. CDR1 and CDR2 from the germline V gene are LNHDA and SQIVND (reference sequence). Trimming removed 4 bases at V and 4 bases at J, with 10 bases between.

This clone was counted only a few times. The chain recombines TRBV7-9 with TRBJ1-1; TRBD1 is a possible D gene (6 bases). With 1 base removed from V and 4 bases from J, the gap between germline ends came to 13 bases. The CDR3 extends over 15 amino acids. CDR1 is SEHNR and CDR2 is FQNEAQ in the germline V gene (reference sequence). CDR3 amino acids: CASSLDTGAGTEAFF. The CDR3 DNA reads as TGTGCCAGCAGCTTAGATACGGGGGCCGGCACTGAAGCTTTCTTT. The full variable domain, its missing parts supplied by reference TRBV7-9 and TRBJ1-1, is DTGVSQNPRHKITKRGQNVTFRCDPISEHNRLYWYRQTLGQGPEFLTYFQNEAQLEKSRLLSDRFSAERPKGSFSTLEIQRTEQGDSAMYLCASSLDTGAGTEAFFGQGTRLTVV.

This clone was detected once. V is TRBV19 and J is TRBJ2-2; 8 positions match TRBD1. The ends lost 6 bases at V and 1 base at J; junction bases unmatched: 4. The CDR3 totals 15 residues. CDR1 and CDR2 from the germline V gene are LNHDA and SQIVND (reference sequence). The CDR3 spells CASRTGTGNTGELFF. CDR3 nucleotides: TGTGCCAGTAGAACCGGGACAGGGAACACCGGGGAGCTGTTTTTT.

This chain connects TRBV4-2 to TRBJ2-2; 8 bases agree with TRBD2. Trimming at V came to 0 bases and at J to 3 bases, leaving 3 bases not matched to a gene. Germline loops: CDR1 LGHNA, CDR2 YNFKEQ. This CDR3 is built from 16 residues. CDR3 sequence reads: CASSQDPGGDTGELFF. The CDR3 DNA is TGTGCCAGCAGCCAAGATCCGGGGGGGGACACCGGGGAGCTGTTTTTT.

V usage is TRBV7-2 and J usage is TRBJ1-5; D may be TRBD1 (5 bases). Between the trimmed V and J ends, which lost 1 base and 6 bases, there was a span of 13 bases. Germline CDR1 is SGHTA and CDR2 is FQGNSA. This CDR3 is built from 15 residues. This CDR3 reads CASSLGTRESQPQHF. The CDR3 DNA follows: TGTGCCAGCAGCTTAGGGACCAGGGAGAGTCAGCCCCAGCATTTT.

For the CDR3, the DNA is TGTGCCATCAGCCTTTCGGGGGCAGATACGCAGTATTTT. Translating it yields CAISLSGADTQYF. This chain uses TRBV10-3 with TRBJ2-3; possible D gene TRBD2, 6 bases. V was shortened by 6 bases and J by 4 bases, with 11 bases between the two germline ends. The CDR3 contains 13 residues. Germline values: CDR1 ENHRY, CDR2 SYGVKD.

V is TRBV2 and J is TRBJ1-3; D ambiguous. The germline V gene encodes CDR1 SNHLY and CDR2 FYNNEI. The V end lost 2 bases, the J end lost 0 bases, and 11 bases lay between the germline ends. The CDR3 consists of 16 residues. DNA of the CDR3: TGTGCCAGCAGTGAACGAGGGAGCAACTCTGGAAACACCATATATTTT. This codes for CASSERGSNSGNTIYF. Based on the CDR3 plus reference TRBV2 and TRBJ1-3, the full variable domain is EPEVTQTPSHQVTQMGQEVILRCVPISNHLYFYWYRQILGQKVEFLVSFYNNEISEKSEIFDDQFSVERPDGSNFTLKIRSTKLEDSAMYFCASSERGSNSGNTIYFGEGSWLTVV.